The 17 T cell receptor beta chains in this list originate from one sample, sequenced in a study of blood T cell repertoires in COVID-19. Here immunoSEQ multiplex PCR was the method, and the copy in TCRdb shows in-frame clones only, minus some. In the table there are approximately 120,000 clones, 70% to 75% of which are singletons. Sequences were obtained from peripheral blood. These receptors were collected from an elderly man with COVID-19, enrolled during active disease.

The chain uses TRBV6-4 and TRBJ2-3, with 8 nucleotides matching TRBD2. Germline V lookup: CDR1 MRHNA, CDR2 SNTAGT. The CDR3 spans 15 residues. Unmatched junction bases numbered 9, after V lost 6 bases and J lost 4 bases. The chain's CDR3 is CASSFSGTGADTQYF. The CDR3 region has the DNA TGTGCCAGCAGCTTTAGCGGGACGGGCGCAGATACGCAGTATTTT.

The chain uses TRBV28 and TRBJ2-7; 7 bases are a match to TRBD2. The length of the CDR3 is 12 residues. V was pared by 5 bases and J by 7 bases, with 5 bases of the junction left unmatched. Germline loops: CDR1 MDHEN, CDR2 SYDVKM. As DNA, the CDR3 is TGTGCCAGCAGTATACTAGCGAGGGAGCAGTACTTC. Translated: CASSILAREQYF. Combining the CDR3 with reference TRBV28 and TRBJ2-7 gives the whole variable domain DVKVTQSSRYLVKRTGEKVFLECVQDMDHENMFWYRQDPGLGLRLIYFSYDVKMKEKGDIPEGYSVSREKKERFSLILESASTNQTSMYLCASSILAREQYFGPGTRLTVT.

The V gene is TRBV6-2 or TRBV6-3, the J gene TRBJ1-3; D is undetermined. V was shortened by 4 bases and J by 0 bases, with 7 bases between the two germline ends. The CDR3 is 14 residues long. CDR1 and CDR2 (germline): MNHEY, SVGEGT. Here the CDR3 reads CASSLYISGNTIYF. CDR3 DNA: TGTGCCAGCAGTTTGTACATCTCTGGAAACACCATATATTTT.

This clone was seen a few times. The V and J genes are TRBV2 and TRBJ2-5; 9 bases map to TRBD1. The V gene end was trimmed by 7 bases and the J gene end by 3 bases; junction bases not matched to a gene: 3. CDR3 length equals 13 residues. Germline V gene sequence: CDR1 SNHLY, CDR2 FYNNEI. The CDR3 region is CASMDRGEETQYF. CDR3 sequence (DNA): TGTGCCAGCATGGACAGGGGAGAAGAGACCCAGTACTTC.

CDR3 in DNA: TGTGCCAGCAGCCAAGTACAGGGCGGCACTGAAGCTTTCTTT. Its translation: CASSQVQGGTEAFF. The chain joins TRBV3-1 (or the pseudogene TRBV3-2) to TRBJ1-1; D may be TRBD1 (6 bases). This CDR3 contains 14 residues. V gave up 1 base and J gave up 4 bases, with 10 bases separating them. Germline CDR1 LGHDT, CDR2 YNNKEL (reference sequence).

The chain links TRBV18 to TRBJ2-7; the match to TRBD2 covers 14 bases. This CDR3 spans 15 amino acids. The germline V gene has CDR1 KGHSH and CDR2 LQKENI. The V and J ends lost 0 bases and 6 bases, in that order; junction bases with no gene match: 1. In DNA form, the CDR3 reads TGTGCCAGCTCACCACCGGGACTAGCGGGAGCCGAGCAGTACTTC. It codes for CASSPPGLAGAEQYF.

The chain uses TRBV11-3 and TRBJ2-1, with D possibly being TRBD1 (5 bases). This CDR3 comprises 13 residues. CDR1 and CDR2 from the germline V gene are SGHNT and YENEEA. V lost 3 bases, J lost 4 bases, and 7 bases lay in between. CDR3 bases: TGTGCCAGCAGCTTGGGGCGGTACAATGAGCAGTTCTTC. Translation gives CASSLGRYNEQFF.

V usage is TRBV6-1 and J usage is TRBJ1-6; 7 bases line up with TRBD1. The germline CDR1 and CDR2 sequences are MNHNS and SASEGT. CDR3 length equals 14 residues. V was clipped by 5 bases and J by 8 bases; unmatched bases: 6. The CDR3 DNA reads TGTGCCAGCAGTTCGACAGGGTTTGATTCACCCCTCCACTTT. This sequence encodes CASSSTGFDSPLHF.

This chain uses TRBV6-5 with TRBJ1-6, with D possibly TRBD1 on 6 matching bases. Trimming removed 4 bases from V and 7 bases from J, with 17 bases in between. CDR1 is MNHEY, CDR2 SVGAGI, per germline. The CDR3 runs to 16 residues. The CDR3, as DNA: TGTGCCAGCAGTTTACTCGGGGGGGCGGTAAATTCACCCCTCCACTTT. It encodes CASSLLGGAVNSPLHF.

This clone was found a few times. The genes are TRBV27 and TRBJ1-5; no clear D gene. Germline CDR1 MNHEY, CDR2 SMNVEV (reference sequence). V was clipped by 1 base and J by 2 bases, with 15 bases between them. This CDR3 spans 17 amino acids. CDR3 in DNA: TGTGCCAGCAGTTTATTTGGTGGAGGGATAGGCAATCAGCCCCAGCATTTT. This codes for CASSLFGGGIGNQPQHF.

The CDR3 bases are TGTGCCTGGAGCCTACTGAACACCATATATTTT. Amino acid sequence: CAWSLLNTIYF. The chain employs TRBV30 and TRBJ1-3, with unresolved D. The CDR3 length is 11 residues. Trimming left V 3 bases short and J 7 bases short, with 7 bases between. Germline loops: CDR1 GTSNPN, CDR2 SVGIG (reference sequence). The entire variable domain, with the rest obtained from reference TRBV30 and TRBJ1-3, is as follows: SQTIHQWPATLVQPVGSPLSLECTVEGTSNPNLYWYRQAAGRGLQLLFYSVGIGQISSEVPQNLSASRPQDRQFILSSKKLLLSDSGFYLCAWSLLNTIYFGEGSWLTVV.

This clone has a single count. CDR3 sequence reads: CASSSLTGGTEAFF. CDR3 DNA sequence: TGTGCCAGCAGTTCCCTGACAGGGGGCACTGAAGCTTTCTTT. The chain combines TRBV6-5 with TRBJ1-1; 9 bases map to TRBD1. Per germline, CDR1 MNHEY and CDR2 SVGAGI. Trimming at V came to 4 bases and at J to 4 bases, leaving 4 bases not matched to a gene. The CDR3 is 14 amino acids.

The chain is built from TRBV28 and TRBJ2-3; D is possibly TRBD2 (6 bases). V was shortened by 6 bases and J by 3 bases, with 16 bases between the two germline ends. The CDR3 loop spans 15 amino acids. CDR1 is MDHEN, CDR2 SYDVKM, per germline. The CDR3 sequence: CASSPRGRITDTQYF. CDR3 DNA: TGTGCCAGCAGCCCTCGAGGGAGGATAACAGATACGCAGTATTTT.

The chain carries TRBV7-9 and TRBJ1-1; D is possibly TRBD1 (6 bases). Trimming left V 5 bases short and J 4 bases short, with 11 bases between. The CDR3 is 13 residues long. The V gene's germline CDR1 is SEHNR and CDR2 FQNEAQ (reference sequence). The CDR3 reads CASSPQTGTEAFF. For the CDR3, the DNA is TGTGCCAGCAGCCCTCAGACAGGCACTGAAGCTTTCTTT.

This chain joins TRBV7-8 and TRBJ1-1; maybe TRBD1 (5 bases). This CDR3 comprises 14 residues. Germline loops: CDR1 SGHVS, CDR2 FQNEAQ. V gave up 5 bases and J gave up 1 base, with 11 bases separating them. The CDR3, as DNA: TGTGCCAGCAGCCAAGGGGAATCGAACACTGAAGCTTTCTTT. Protein product: CASSQGESNTEAFF.

The genes are TRBV2 and TRBJ2-1, with D possibly TRBD2 on 6 matching bases. Germline CDR1 reads SNHLY; CDR2 reads FYNNEI. The CDR3 contains 14 residues. V lost 6 bases and J 4 bases, leaving 13 bases between the germline ends. The CDR3 coding sequence is TGTGCCAGCAGATTCCGGGACTTATACAATGAGCAGTTCTTC. It yields the protein CASRFRDLYNEQFF. Variable domain in full (rest from reference TRBV2 and TRBJ2-1): EPEVTQTPSHQVTQMGQEVILRCVPISNHLYFYWYRQILGQKVEFLVSFYNNEISEKSEIFDDQFSVERPDGSNFTLKIRSTKLEDSAMYFCASRFRDLYNEQFFGPGTRLTVL.

The chain employs TRBV28 and TRBJ2-5; D is possibly TRBD2 (5 bases). Looked up from germline, CDR1 is MDHEN and CDR2 is SYDVKM. Deletions cut 3 bases from V and 4 bases from J, with 12 bases between. The CDR3 totals 14 residues. CDR3 nucleotides: TGTGCCAGCAGTTTGTGGGGAGAGGGAGAGACCCAGTACTTC. Translation gives CASSLWGEGETQYF.